The clone carrying this T cell receptor beta chain was seen repeatedly, ten times or more. No antigen is known for it. The data were taken from a study of identical twins. Template switching added a universal primer site; cDNA carried unique molecular identifiers. Using its own MiXCR run on the 5' RACE reads, TCRdb lists one record per CDR3 protein. The table records 700,000 to 950,000 distinct CDR3 sequences, 9% to 15% of them present only once. Overall study findings and caveats: Models predicted too little out-of-frame TCR alpha sharing in monozygotic twins.

V lost 4 bases and J 3 bases, leaving 18 bases between the germline ends. This CDR3 is built from 15 residues. CDR1 is DFQATT, CDR2 SNEGSKA, per germline (reference sequence). These data also formed part of another study, on yellow fever vaccine responses in identical twins.

This clonotype originated in a young woman in good health. The rearrangement joins TRBV20-1 to TRBJ1-1; the D gene is possibly TRBD1 (5 bases). Material for sequencing was PBMCs. CDR3 nucleotides: TGCAGTGCTATGGACATATATGTCGTCGACACTGAAGCTTTCTTT. Protein product: CSAMDIYVVDTEAFF.